The clone carrying this TCR beta chain was detected only once. These data belong to a study of OX40 agonist ivuxolimab in advanced cancers. For the study at large: With a range of about 23 to 85, age averaged approximately 64 years, and 75% to 90% were male.

Trimming left V 5 bases short and J 3 bases short, with 14 bases between. Germline values: CDR1 MDHEN, CDR2 SYDVKM. The CDR3 length is 14 residues. Profiling relied on immunoSEQ multiplex PCR, and the TCRdb table lists in-frame clones only, not all of them. The repertoire holds 41,000 or so clones, with around four fifths as singletons. Here the sequenced sample was CD4+ or CD8+ T cells sorted from blood, taken in a trial of the OX40 agonist ivuxolimab. This clonotype originated in an adult with an advanced solid tumor such as melanoma, head and neck, liver or kidney cancer. This chain connects TRBV28 to TRBJ2-7; D possibly corresponds to TRBD2 (5 bases). The CDR3 sequence: CASSRGGSYYEQYF. The CDR3, as DNA: TGTGCCAGCAGTCGAGGTGGGAGTTACTACGAGCAGTACTTC.